This T cell receptor beta chain derives from a study of graft-versus-host responses after intestinal transplantation. Study-wide background: Once they had received anti-thymocyte globulin induction, all recipients took tacrolimus and steroids for approximately three years.

This CDR3 contains 17 residues. From germline, CDR1 is SEHNR and CDR2 FQNEAQ (reference sequence). Losses at the gene ends were 0 bases for V and 6 bases for J; bases not matched to a gene: 12. Note on this clone: Its target is unknown.

Measured with immunoSEQ multiplex PCR; TCRdb has only the in-frame clones, and not every one. This table holds tens of thousands of clones, about four fifths found once. The input for sequencing was unstimulated CD8+ T cells sorted from spleen or lymph node cells, taken before intestinal transplant. The chain combines TRBV7-9 with TRBJ2-7; 9 positions agree with TRBD2. This clonotype was sampled from a human donor who received an intestinal transplant. DNA for the CDR3: TGTGCCAGCAGCTTAGCCTTCGGGCGGGAGGGCCCCTCCGAGCAGTACTTC. Protein: CASSLAFGREGPSEQYF.